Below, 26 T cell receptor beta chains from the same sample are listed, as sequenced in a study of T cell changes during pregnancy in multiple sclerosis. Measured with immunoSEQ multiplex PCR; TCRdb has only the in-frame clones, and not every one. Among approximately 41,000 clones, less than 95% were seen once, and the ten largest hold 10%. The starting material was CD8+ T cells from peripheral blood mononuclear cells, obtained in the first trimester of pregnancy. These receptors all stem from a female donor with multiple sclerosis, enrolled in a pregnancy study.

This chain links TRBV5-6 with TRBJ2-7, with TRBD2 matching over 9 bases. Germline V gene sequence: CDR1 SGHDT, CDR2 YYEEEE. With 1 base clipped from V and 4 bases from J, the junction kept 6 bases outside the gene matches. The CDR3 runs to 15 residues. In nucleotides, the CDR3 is TGTGCCAGCAGCTTGTTTGCGGGGGGGCCGTACGAGCAGTACTTC. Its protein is CASSLFAGGPYEQYF.

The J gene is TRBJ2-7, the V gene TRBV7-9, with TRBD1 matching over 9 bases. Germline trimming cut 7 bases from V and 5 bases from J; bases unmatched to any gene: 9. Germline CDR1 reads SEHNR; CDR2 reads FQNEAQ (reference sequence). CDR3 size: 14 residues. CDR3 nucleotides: TGTGCCAGCACCGATTCGACAGGGGGAAACGAGCAGTACTTC. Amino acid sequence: CASTDSTGGNEQYF.

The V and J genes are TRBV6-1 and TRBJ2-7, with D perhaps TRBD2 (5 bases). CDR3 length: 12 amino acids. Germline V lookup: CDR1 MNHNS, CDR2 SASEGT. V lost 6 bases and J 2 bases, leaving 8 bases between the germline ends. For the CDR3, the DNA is TGTGCCAGCAGCGACGGGGCCTACGAGCAGTACTTC. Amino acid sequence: CASSDGAYEQYF.

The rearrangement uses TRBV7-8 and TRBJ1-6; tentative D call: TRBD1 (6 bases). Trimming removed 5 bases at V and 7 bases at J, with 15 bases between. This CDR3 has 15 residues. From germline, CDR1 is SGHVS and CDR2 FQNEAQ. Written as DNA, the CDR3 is TGTGCCAGCAGCCAGGGGCCGCCGTACAATTCACCCCTCCACTTT. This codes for CASSQGPPYNSPLHF.

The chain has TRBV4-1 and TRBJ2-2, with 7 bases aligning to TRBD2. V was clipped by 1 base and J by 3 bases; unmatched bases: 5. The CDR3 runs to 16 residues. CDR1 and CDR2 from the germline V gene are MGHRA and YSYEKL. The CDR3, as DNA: TGCGCCAGCAGCCAAGTGGCGGGAGTGGACACCGGGGAGCTGTTTTTT. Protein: CASSQVAGVDTGELFF.

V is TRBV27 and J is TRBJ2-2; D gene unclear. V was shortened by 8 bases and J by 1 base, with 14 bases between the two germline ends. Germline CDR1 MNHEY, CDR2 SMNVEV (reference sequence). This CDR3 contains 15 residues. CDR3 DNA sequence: TGTGCCAGCGCCCGGCGGCATTGGAACACCGGGGAGCTGTTTTTT. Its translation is CASARRHWNTGELFF.

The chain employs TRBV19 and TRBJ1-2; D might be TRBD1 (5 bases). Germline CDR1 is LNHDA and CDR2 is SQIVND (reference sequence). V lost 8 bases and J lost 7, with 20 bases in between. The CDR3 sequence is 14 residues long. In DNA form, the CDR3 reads TGTGCCAGTTCATACGGGGGAGTGGCAAGTGGCTACACCTTC. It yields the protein CASSYGGVASGYTF.

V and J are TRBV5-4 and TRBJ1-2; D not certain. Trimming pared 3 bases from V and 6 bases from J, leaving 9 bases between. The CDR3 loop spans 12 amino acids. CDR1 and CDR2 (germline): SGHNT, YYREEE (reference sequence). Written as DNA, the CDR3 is TGTGCCAGCAGCTCCGCCGGGGATGGCTACACCTTC. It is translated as CASSSAGDGYTF.

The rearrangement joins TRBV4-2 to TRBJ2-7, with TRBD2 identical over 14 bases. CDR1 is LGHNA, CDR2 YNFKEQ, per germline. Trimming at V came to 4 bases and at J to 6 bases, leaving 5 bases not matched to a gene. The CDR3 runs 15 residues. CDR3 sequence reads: CASSRGTSGRPEQYF. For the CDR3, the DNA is TGTGCCAGCAGCCGAGGGACTAGCGGGAGACCCGAGCAGTACTTC.

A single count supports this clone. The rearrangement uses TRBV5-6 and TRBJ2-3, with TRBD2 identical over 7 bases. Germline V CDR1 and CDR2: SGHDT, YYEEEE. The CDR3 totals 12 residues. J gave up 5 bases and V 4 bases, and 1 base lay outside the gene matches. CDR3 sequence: CASSLAVDTQYF. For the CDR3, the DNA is TGTGCCAGCAGCCTAGCGGTAGATACGCAGTATTTT.

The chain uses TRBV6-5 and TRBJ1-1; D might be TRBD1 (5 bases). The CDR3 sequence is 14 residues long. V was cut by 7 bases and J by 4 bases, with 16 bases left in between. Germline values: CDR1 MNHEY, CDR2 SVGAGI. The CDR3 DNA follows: TGTGCCAGCACTAGCCTGGGGGGAGGCACTGAAGCTTTCTTT. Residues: CASTSLGGGTEAFF.

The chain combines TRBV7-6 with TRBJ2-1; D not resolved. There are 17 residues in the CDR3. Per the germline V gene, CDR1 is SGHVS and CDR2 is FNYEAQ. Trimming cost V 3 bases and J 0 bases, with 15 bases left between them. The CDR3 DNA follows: TGTGCCAGCAGCTTTATCTCGGCGTACAGCTCCTACAATGAGCAGTTCTTC. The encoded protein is CASSFISAYSSYNEQFF.

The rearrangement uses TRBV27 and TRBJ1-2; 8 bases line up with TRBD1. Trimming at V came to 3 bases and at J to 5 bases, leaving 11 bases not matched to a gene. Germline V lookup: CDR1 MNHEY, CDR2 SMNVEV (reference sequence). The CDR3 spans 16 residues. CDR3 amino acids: CASSFDRGLSSYGYTF. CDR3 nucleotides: TGTGCCAGCAGTTTCGACAGGGGACTGTCTAGTTATGGCTACACCTTC.

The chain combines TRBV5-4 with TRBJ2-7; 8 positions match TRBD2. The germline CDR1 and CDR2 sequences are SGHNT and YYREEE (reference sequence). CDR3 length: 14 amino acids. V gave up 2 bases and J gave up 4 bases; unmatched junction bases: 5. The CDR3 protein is CASSLGLAEYEQYF. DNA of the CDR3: TGTGCCAGCAGCTTAGGACTAGCTGAGTACGAGCAGTACTTC.

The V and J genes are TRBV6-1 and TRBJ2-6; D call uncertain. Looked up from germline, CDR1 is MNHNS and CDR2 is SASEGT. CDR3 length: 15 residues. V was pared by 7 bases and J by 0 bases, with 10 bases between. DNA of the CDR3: TGTGCCAGCACAACCGCTAGCTCTGGGGCCAACGTCCTGACTTTC. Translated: CASTTASSGANVLTF.

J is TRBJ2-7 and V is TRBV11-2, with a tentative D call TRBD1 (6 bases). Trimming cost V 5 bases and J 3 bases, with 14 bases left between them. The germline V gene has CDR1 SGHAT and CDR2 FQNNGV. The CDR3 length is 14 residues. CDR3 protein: CASSPPGQIYEQYF. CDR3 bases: TGTGCCAGCAGCCCGCCGGGACAAATCTACGAGCAGTACTTC. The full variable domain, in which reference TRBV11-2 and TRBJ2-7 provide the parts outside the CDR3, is EAGVAQSPRYKIIEKRQSVAFWCNPISGHATLYWYQQILGQGPKLLIQFQNNGVVDDSQLPKDRFSAERLKGVDSTLKIQPAKLEDSAVYLCASSPPGQIYEQYFGPGTRLTVT.

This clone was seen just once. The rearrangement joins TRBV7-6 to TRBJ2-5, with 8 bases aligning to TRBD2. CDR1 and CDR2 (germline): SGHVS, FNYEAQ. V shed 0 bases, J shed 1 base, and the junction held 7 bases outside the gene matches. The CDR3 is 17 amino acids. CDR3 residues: CASSLARVSGSQETQYF. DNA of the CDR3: TGTGCCAGCAGCTTAGCGAGGGTGAGCGGGAGCCAAGAGACCCAGTACTTC.

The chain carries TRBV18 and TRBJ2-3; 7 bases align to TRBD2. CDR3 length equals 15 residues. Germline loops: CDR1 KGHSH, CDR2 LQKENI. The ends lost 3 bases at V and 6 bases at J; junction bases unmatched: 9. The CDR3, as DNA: TGTGCCAGCTCACCGGTGGGAGGGCCGGGTGATACGCAGTATTTT. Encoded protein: CASSPVGGPGDTQYF. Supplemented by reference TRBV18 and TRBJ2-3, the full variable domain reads NAGVMQNPRHLVRRRGQEARLRCSPMKGHSHVYWYRQLPEEGLKFMVYLQKENIIDESGMPKERFSAEFPKEGPSILRIQQVVRGDSAAYFCASSPVGGPGDTQYFGPGTRLTVL.

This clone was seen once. CDR3 DNA sequence: TGTGCCAGCAGCTTAGTAATAGGGTTAGGGGATCAGCCCCAGCATTTT. Translated: CASSLVIGLGDQPQHF. The chain carries TRBV7-8 and TRBJ1-5; D possibly corresponds to TRBD1 (5 bases). V was pared by 1 base and J by 5 bases, with 15 bases between. The CDR3 has 16 residues. Germline assignment: CDR1 SGHVS and CDR2 FQNEAQ.

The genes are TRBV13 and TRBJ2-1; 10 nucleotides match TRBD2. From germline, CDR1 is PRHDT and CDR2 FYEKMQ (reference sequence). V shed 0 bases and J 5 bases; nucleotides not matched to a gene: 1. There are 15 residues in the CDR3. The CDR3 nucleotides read TGTGCCAGCAGCTTAGGGCTAGCGGGGGACAATGAGCAGTTCTTC. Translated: CASSLGLAGDNEQFF.

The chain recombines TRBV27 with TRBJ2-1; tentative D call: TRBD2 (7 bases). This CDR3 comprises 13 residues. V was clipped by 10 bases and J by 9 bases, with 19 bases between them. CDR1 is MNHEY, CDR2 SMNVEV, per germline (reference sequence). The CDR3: CATQRGAFSEQFF. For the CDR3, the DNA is TGTGCCACCCAACGGGGGGCCTTCAGTGAGCAGTTCTTC.

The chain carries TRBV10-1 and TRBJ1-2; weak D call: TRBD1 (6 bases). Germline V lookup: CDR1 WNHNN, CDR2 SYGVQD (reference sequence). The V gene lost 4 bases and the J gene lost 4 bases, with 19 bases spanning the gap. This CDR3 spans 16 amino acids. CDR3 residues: CASSGQGRAVSYGYTF. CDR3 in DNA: TGCGCCAGCAGTGGTCAGGGGAGGGCGGTGTCCTATGGCTACACCTTC.

The CDR3 nucleotides read TGCAGTGCCAGATCGGTCGGGGAGCTGTTTTTT. Translated, it gives CSARSVGELFF. The rearrangement uses TRBV20-1 and TRBJ2-2; D call uncertain. CDR3 length equals 11 residues. Germline V gene lookup returns CDR1 DFQATT and CDR2 SNEGSKA (reference sequence). V was shortened by 6 bases and J by 7 bases, with 9 bases between the two germline ends.

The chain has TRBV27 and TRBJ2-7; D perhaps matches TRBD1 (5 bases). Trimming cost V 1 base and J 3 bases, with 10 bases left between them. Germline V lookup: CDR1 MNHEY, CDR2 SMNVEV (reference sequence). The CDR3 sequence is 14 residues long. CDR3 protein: CASSLLWQGYEQYF. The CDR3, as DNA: TGTGCCAGCAGTTTATTATGGCAGGGCTACGAGCAGTACTTC.

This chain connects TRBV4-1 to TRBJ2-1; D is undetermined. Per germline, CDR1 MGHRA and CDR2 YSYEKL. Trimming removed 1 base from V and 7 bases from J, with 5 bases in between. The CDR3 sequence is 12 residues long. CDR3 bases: TGCGCCAGCAGCCAAGGCAGGAATGAGCAGTTCTTC. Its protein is CASSQGRNEQFF.

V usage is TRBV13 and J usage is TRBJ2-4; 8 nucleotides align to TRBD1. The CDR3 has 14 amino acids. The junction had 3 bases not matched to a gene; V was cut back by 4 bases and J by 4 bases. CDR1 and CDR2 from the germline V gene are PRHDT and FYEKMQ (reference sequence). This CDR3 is CASSSRDRKNIQYF. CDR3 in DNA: TGTGCCAGCAGCTCGAGGGACAGGAAAAACATTCAGTACTTC.